This T cell receptor beta chain was retrieved from a study of read filtering for tumor transcriptome and immune sequencing. Whole-study context: IR-seq gave about 3.5 to 10.27 million TCR reads per sample; RNA-seq gave about 75 to 1,400. Points from the study as a whole: Correlation between methods rose after single-read clonotypes were removed.

Molecular barcoded adaptors covering alpha/delta and beta/gamma chains were used on around 370 ng RNA. MiXCR was run by TCRdb on the reads, yielding one entry per CDR3 protein. There are tens of thousands of distinct CDR3 sequences in the sample; 10% to 15% occur only once, and more than 30% lies in the top ten. Many counts were recorded for this clonotype. Its antigen is not identified. Germline CDR1 and CDR2: DFQATT and SNEGSKA (reference sequence). The CDR3 has 13 amino acids. Trimming took off 6 bases at V and 3 bases at J, with 15 bases between the two ends. The rearrangement joins TRBV20-1 to TRBJ2-7; no reliable D call. The sequence derives from a donor at least 40 years old with multiple myeloma. Sequenced sample: a population of CD138-negative cells sorted from bone marrow. The CDR3 nucleotides are TGCAGTGCCCCCCGCCCGGCGTTCTACGAGCAGTACTTC. Protein sequence: CSAPRPAFYEQYF.